This paragraph covers one T cell receptor (beta chain) sequence. The antigen remains unidentified. Produced via immunoSEQ multiplex PCR; TCRdb's table is partial and in-frame only. This table has 150,000 to 200,000 clones, approximately 72% appearing once. This sample was included in a study of cytotoxic CD8 clonotypes in ibrutinib-treated CLL. General study points: Clonality showed a rise at ibrutinib response that reversed toward baseline at progression.

Trimming shortened V by 2 bases and J by 4 bases, and 13 bases separated the two germline ends. Per the germline V gene, CDR1 is SGHRS and CDR2 is YFSETQ. This CDR3 has 14 residues. Sample: PBMCs, taken after 24 months of ibrutinib treatment. V is TRBV5-1 and J is TRBJ2-7; unclear D gene. The TCR sequence derives from a human donor with chronic lymphocytic leukemia. The CDR3 nucleotides are TGCGCCAGCAGCTTCAGACTGGGAACGTACGAGCAGTACTTC. This codes for CASSFRLGTYEQYF. The variable domain in full, with the rest retrieved from reference TRBV5-1 and TRBJ2-7, is KAGVTQTPRYLIKTRGQQVTLSCSPISGHRSVSWYQQTPGQGLQFLFEYFSETQRNKGNFPGRFSGRQFSNSRSEMNVSTLELGDSALYLCASSFRLGTYEQYFGPGTRLTVT.